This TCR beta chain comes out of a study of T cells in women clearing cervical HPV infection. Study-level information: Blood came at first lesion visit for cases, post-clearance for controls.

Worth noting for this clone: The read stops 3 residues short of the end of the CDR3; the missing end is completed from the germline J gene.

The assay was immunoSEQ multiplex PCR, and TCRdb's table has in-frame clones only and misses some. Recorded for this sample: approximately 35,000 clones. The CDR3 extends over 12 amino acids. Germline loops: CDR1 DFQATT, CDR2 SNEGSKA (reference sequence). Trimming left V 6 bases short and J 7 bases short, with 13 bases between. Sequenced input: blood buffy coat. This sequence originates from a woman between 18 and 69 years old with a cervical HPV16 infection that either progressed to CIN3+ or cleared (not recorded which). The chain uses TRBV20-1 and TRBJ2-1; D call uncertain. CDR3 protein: CSAVTVNNEQFF. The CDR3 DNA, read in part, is TGCAGTGCCGTAACGGTCAATAATGAG.